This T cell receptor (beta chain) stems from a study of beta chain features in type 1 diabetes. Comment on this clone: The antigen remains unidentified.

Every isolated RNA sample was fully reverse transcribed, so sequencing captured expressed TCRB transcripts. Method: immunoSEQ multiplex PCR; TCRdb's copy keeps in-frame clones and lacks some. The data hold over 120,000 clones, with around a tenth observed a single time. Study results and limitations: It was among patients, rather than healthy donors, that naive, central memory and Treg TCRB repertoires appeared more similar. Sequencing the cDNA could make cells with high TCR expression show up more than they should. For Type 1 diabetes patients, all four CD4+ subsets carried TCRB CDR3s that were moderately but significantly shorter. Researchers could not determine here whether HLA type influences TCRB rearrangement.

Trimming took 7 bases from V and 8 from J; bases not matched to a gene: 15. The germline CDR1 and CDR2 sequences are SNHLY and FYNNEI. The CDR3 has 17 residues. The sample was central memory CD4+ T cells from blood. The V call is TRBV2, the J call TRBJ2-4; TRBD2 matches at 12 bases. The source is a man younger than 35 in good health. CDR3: CASIAPSGGADRDIQYF. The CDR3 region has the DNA TGTGCCAGCATCGCCCCTAGCGGGGGGGCCGATAGGGACATTCAGTACTTC.